Presented here are 30 T cell receptor beta chains from one specimen sequenced in a study of spatial heterogeneity in lung cancer. Sample time point: sample taken at primary tumor resection. Whole RNA was taken from tumor, nontumor lung or frozen PBMC; it was then sequenced unsorted. TCRdb processed the 5' RACE reads anew with MiXCR; each CDR3 protein has one entry. This sample has 20,000 to 25,000 distinct CDR3 sequences, with over 3% found just once. The sample here was PBMCs, taken at surgery. These receptors were taken from a female donor with early-stage non-small cell lung cancer.

This clonotype was counted at least ten times. The DNA of the CDR3 is TGTGCCAGCAGTTTATCACCTAGCGGGAGCTACGAGCAGTACTTC. As protein: CASSLSPSGSYEQYF. The chain is built from TRBV27 and TRBJ2-7, with TRBD2 identical over 10 bases. J lost 3 bases, V lost 0 bases, and 2 bases had no gene match. Germline lookup yields CDR1 MNHEY and CDR2 SMNVEV (reference sequence). The CDR3 is 15 residues long.

This clonotype was counted at least ten times. This chain connects TRBV7-9 to TRBJ1-4; 11 bases are a match to TRBD1. Trimming removed 6 bases from V and 7 bases from J; junction bases left unmatched: 4. The CDR3 spans 14 residues. The germline V gene encodes CDR1 SEHNR and CDR2 FQNEAQ (reference sequence). The CDR3 loop reads CASSWTGGGEKLFF. Here the CDR3 DNA reads TGTGCCAGCAGTTGGACAGGGGGCGGTGAAAAACTGTTTTTT.

This clonotype was observed at least ten times. This chain links TRBV18 with TRBJ1-6; 7 nucleotides align to TRBD1. Trimming took 3 bases from V and 9 from J; bases not matched to a gene: 8. CDR1 and CDR2 from the germline V gene are KGHSH and LQKENI. This CDR3 spans 15 amino acids. CDR3 protein: CASSPPGQRGSPLHF. The CDR3 bases are TGTGCCAGCTCACCCCCGGGACAGAGAGGTTCACCCCTCCACTTT.

This clonotype was seen at least ten times. The CDR3 is CASSQEQGQAKNIQYF. CDR3 in DNA: TGTGCCAGCAGCCAAGAACAGGGGCAAGCCAAAAACATTCAGTACTTC. The genes are TRBV4-2 and TRBJ2-4; 7 bases are a match to TRBD1. Per germline, CDR1 LGHNA and CDR2 YNFKEQ. The V gene end was trimmed by 0 bases and the J gene end by 0 bases; junction bases not matched to a gene: 2. This CDR3 region has 16 residues.

This clonotype has a count of ten or more. The gene calls are TRBV6-6 and TRBJ2-1; D unresolved. Trimming pared 1 base from V and 7 bases from J, leaving 14 bases between. This CDR3 contains 15 residues. Germline CDR1 and CDR2: MNHNY and SVGAGI (reference sequence). CDR3 residues: CASSYWLGTKNEQFF. The CDR3 nucleotides read TGTGCCAGCAGTTACTGGCTAGGTACAAAAAATGAGCAGTTCTTC.

At least ten counts were recorded for this clonotype. This sequence joins TRBV19 and TRBJ2-1; 11 nucleotides align to TRBD2. J gave up 3 bases and V 0 bases, and 4 bases lay outside the gene matches. Germline CDR1 and CDR2: LNHDA and SQIVND (reference sequence). This CDR3 region has 17 residues. The CDR3 sequence: CASSIDRGTSGYNEQFF. DNA of the CDR3: TGTGCCAGTAGTATAGACCGAGGGACTAGCGGCTACAATGAGCAGTTCTTC.

This clonotype was counted at least ten times. The chain carries TRBV7-9 and TRBJ2-1; D may be TRBD1 or TRBD2 (5 bases each). The CDR3 is 11 residues long. Trimming removed 11 bases at V and 12 bases at J, with 17 bases between. Germline CDR1 and CDR2: SEHNR and FQNEAQ (reference sequence). The DNA of the CDR3 is TGTGCCTGGCTCCCGGGGACCTGGCAGTTCTTC. Its translation is CAWLPGTWQFF. Looking up the rest from reference TRBV7-9 and TRBJ2-1 gives the full variable domain: DTGVSQNPRHKITKRGQNVTFRCDPISEHNRLYWYRQTLGQGPEFLTYFQNEAQLEKSRLLSDRFSAERPKGSFSTLEIQRTEQGDSAMYLCAWLPGTWQFFGPGTRLTVL.

This clonotype was seen repeatedly, ten times or more. This chain links TRBV28 with TRBJ2-7; D may be TRBD2 (6 bases). The V end lost 5 bases, the J end lost 4 bases, and 27 bases lay between the germline ends. The CDR3 contains 18 residues. The germline CDR1 and CDR2 sequences are MDHEN and SYDVKM. CDR3 bases: TGTGCCAGCAGTAATGATGGGGGGTTTCTCCTCCCGGGGTACGAGCAGTACTTC. This sequence encodes CASSNDGGFLLPGYEQYF.

Ten or more counts support this clonotype. V gene TRBV2 combines with J gene TRBJ2-7, with D perhaps TRBD1 (6 bases). The V gene's germline CDR1 is SNHLY and CDR2 FYNNEI. There are 14 residues in the CDR3. Trimming stripped 3 bases from V and 5 bases from J, with 14 bases between. CDR3 amino acids: CASSEWTAKNEQYF. In DNA, the CDR3 is TGTGCCAGCAGTGAGTGGACAGCTAAGAACGAGCAGTACTTC.

This clonotype has ten or more counts. The CDR3 protein is CASSYATLVLPGELFF. The CDR3 DNA sequence: TGTGCCAGCAGTTACGCGACCCTCGTACTTCCCGGGGAGCTGTTTTTT. This chain connects TRBV6-5 to TRBJ2-2; unclear D gene. Germline V CDR1 and CDR2: MNHEY, SVGAGI. This CDR3 contains 16 residues. The ends were cut back, 2 bases at V and 6 bases at J, with 16 bases in the middle.

The chain has TRBV7-6 and TRBJ2-1; D is possibly TRBD2 (6 bases). Looked up from germline, CDR1 is SGHVS and CDR2 is FNYEAQ. V lost 1 base to trimming and J lost 3 bases, with 13 bases between them. The CDR3 extends over 16 amino acids. Here the CDR3 reads CASSLVSLANYNEQFF. The CDR3 bases are TGTGCCAGCAGCTTAGTATCGCTAGCGAACTACAATGAGCAGTTCTTC.

This clonotype was recorded many times. The chain joins TRBV27 to TRBJ2-7; 8 positions match TRBD2. There are 14 residues in the CDR3. The germline V gene has CDR1 MNHEY and CDR2 SMNVEV (reference sequence). Trimming at V came to 6 bases and at J to 3 bases, leaving 7 bases not matched to a gene. CDR3 nucleotides: TGTGCCAGCAGCCCCGGGGGGGGTTACTACGAGCAGTACTTC. Translating gives CASSPGGGYYEQYF.

This clonotype has ten or more counts. This chain links TRBV29-1 with TRBJ2-5; 11 bases line up with TRBD1. CDR3 size: 13 residues. The germline V gene encodes CDR1 SQVTM and CDR2 ANQGSEA. The V gene end was trimmed by 6 bases and the J gene end by 4 bases; junction bases not matched to a gene: 4. CDR3 sequence reads: CSVKDRGRETQYF. The CDR3, as DNA: TGCAGCGTAAAGGACAGGGGGCGAGAGACCCAGTACTTC.

Details on this clonotype: A much larger clone is a single base away; this may be a read error. This chain connects TRBV18 to TRBJ2-1; possibly TRBD2 for D (6 bases). Germline V gives CDR1 KGHSH, CDR2 LQKENI. The CDR3 consists of 15 residues. Written as DNA, the CDR3 is TGTGCCAGCTCATCACCGACGGGAGCTTACAATGAGCAGTTCTTC. It specifies CASSSPTGAYNEQFF.

This clonotype has ten or more counts. The V call is TRBV10-3, the J call TRBJ2-1; 8 bases align to TRBD2. CDR3 length: 13 amino acids. The germline V gene encodes CDR1 ENHRY and CDR2 SYGVKD. With V trimmed by 9 bases and J by 8 bases, 9 bases remained unmatched. The DNA of the CDR3 is TGTGCCATTCAAGGACTAGCTGGGGATGAGCAGTTCTTC. It translates to CAIQGLAGDEQFF.

The chain employs TRBV6-1 and TRBJ1-2; the D is unclear. Looked up from germline, CDR1 is MNHNS and CDR2 is SASEGT. There are 14 residues in the CDR3. V shed 1 base and J shed 4 bases, with 10 bases lying between them. CDR3 coding DNA: TGTGCCAGCAGTGAAGTCCGAGGAGGCTATGGCTACACCTTC. This codes for CASSEVRGGYGYTF.

This clonotype was picked up many times. The chain uses TRBV28 and TRBJ2-5; 11 nucleotides agree with TRBD1. V shed 2 bases, J shed 1 base, and the junction held 3 bases outside the gene matches. Germline V gene data show CDR1 as MDHEN and CDR2 as SYDVKM. The CDR3 contains 16 residues. CDR3 region: CASSLGTGGIQETQYF. CDR3 sequence (DNA): TGTGCCAGCAGTTTAGGGACAGGGGGGATCCAAGAGACCCAGTACTTC.

The V gene is TRBV5-4, the J gene TRBJ2-5; D perhaps matches TRBD2 (5 bases). V lost 4 bases to trimming and J lost 1 base, with 8 bases between them. Germline CDR1 SGHNT, CDR2 YYREEE (reference sequence). The CDR3 runs to 13 residues. CDR3 loop: CASSRAGQETQYF. CDR3 DNA sequence: TGTGCCAGCAGCAGGGCGGGCCAAGAGACCCAGTACTTC.

There are many counts of this clonotype. The chain is built from TRBV15 and TRBJ2-4; D is perhaps TRBD1 or TRBD2 (5 bases each). Germline assignment: CDR1 LNHNV and CDR2 YYDKDF (reference sequence). This CDR3 is 15 amino acids long. The V end lost 1 base, the J end lost 5 bases, and 12 bases lay between the germline ends. CDR3 loop: CATSRVGAPQNIQYF. In nucleotides, the CDR3 is TGTGCCACCAGCAGAGTCGGGGCCCCCCAAAACATTCAGTACTTC.

There are many counts of this clonotype. The chain employs TRBV7-8 and TRBJ1-2; the D gene is possibly TRBD1 (5 bases). This CDR3 is built from 14 residues. V lost 5 bases and J lost 0, with 10 bases in between. The germline gives CDR1 SGHVS, CDR2 FQNEAQ. The CDR3 region is CASSPRQTNYGYTF. The CDR3 DNA is TGTGCCAGCAGCCCCAGACAGACTAACTATGGCTACACCTTC.

This clonotype has a handful of counts. The chain combines TRBV7-9 with TRBJ2-1; 13 bases line up with TRBD2. The CDR3 is 17 residues long. V was clipped by 2 bases and J by 8 bases; unmatched bases: 9. Germline V CDR1 and CDR2: SEHNR, FQNEAQ (reference sequence). CDR3 sequence reads: CASSLPLLAGGLYEQFF. CDR3 DNA: TGTGCCAGCAGCTTACCCCTACTAGCGGGAGGGTTATATGAGCAGTTCTTC.

This clonotype was seen at least ten times. As DNA, the CDR3 is TGCGCCAGCAGCTTGGTTTCCCCGGCCGCAGATACGCAGTATTTT. Translating gives CASSLVSPAADTQYF. The chain is built from TRBV5-1 and TRBJ2-3; no reliable D call. The CDR3 contains 15 residues. Trimming took off 0 bases at V and 4 bases at J, with 12 bases between the two ends. CDR1 is SGHRS and CDR2 is YFSETQ in the germline V gene. Variable domain in full (rest from reference TRBV5-1 and TRBJ2-3): KAGVTQTPRYLIKTRGQQVTLSCSPISGHRSVSWYQQTPGQGLQFLFEYFSETQRNKGNFPGRFSGRQFSNSRSEMNVSTLELGDSALYLCASSLVSPAADTQYFGPGTRLTVL.

Many counts were recorded for this clonotype. The rearrangement uses TRBV19 and TRBJ2-1, with D perhaps given as TRBD1 or TRBD2 (5 bases each). The CDR3 is 14 amino acids. Trimming left V 10 bases short and J 4 bases short, with 17 bases between. The germline V gene encodes CDR1 LNHDA and CDR2 SQIVND (reference sequence). DNA of the CDR3: TGTGCCACCAGGGCGGGTTTCGGGTACAATGAGCAGTTCTTC. It codes for CATRAGFGYNEQFF.

This clonotype came up a few times. In DNA, the CDR3 is TGTGCCAGCAGCCCCAGGGGCGGCCCTGATGGCTACACCTTC. It codes for CASSPRGGPDGYTF. The chain is built from TRBV7-9 and TRBJ1-2; D perhaps matches TRBD1 (6 bases). V lost 5 bases and J lost 6, with 16 bases in between. This CDR3 is built from 14 residues. CDR1 is SEHNR, CDR2 FQNEAQ, per germline (reference sequence).

This clonotype was picked up many times. The chain links TRBV15 to TRBJ2-7; D uncertain. This CDR3 has 13 residues. Looked up from germline, CDR1 is LNHNV and CDR2 is YYDKDF (reference sequence). V was pared by 4 bases and J by 3 bases, with 10 bases between. The CDR3 DNA sequence: TGTGCCACCAGCATAGGGAACCTCTACGAGCAGTACTTC. It specifies CATSIGNLYEQYF.

This clonotype rates as medium-sized. The J gene is TRBJ2-3, the V gene TRBV29-1; D possibly uses TRBD1 or TRBD2 (5 bases each). V lost 3 bases and J 6 bases, leaving 16 bases between the germline ends. Per the germline V gene, CDR1 is SQVTM and CDR2 is ANQGSEA. The CDR3 loop spans 14 amino acids. This chain's CDR3 is CSVDMGPLIDTQYF. The CDR3 coding sequence is TGCAGCGTTGATATGGGACCTCTGATCGATACGCAGTATTTT.

In its sample, this clonotype was seen many times. This chain connects TRBV7-2 to TRBJ1-1; 7 bases align to TRBD1. CDR3 length equals 11 residues. After removal of 6 bases from V and 7 bases from J, the junction contained 2 bases not matched to a gene. Looked up from germline, CDR1 is SGHTA and CDR2 is FQGNSA. The CDR3 coding sequence is TGTGCCAGCAGACGGGACAGTGAAGCTTTCTTT. It specifies CASRRDSEAFF.

This clonotype came up many times. The chain recombines TRBV12-3 or TRBV12-4 with TRBJ2-6, with 7 bases matching TRBD2. The V segment lost 2 bases and the J segment 0 bases; nucleotides outside the gene matches: 16. This CDR3 comprises 21 residues. The chain's CDR3 is CASSLLVLAVSSTSGANVLTF. CDR3 bases: TGTGCCAGCAGTTTACTCGTGCTAGCGGTCTCGTCAACCTCTGGGGCCAACGTCCTGACTTTC.

This clonotype was recorded at least ten times. The gene calls are TRBV4-1 and TRBJ2-5; D ambiguous. Germline CDR1 reads MGHRA; CDR2 reads YSYEKL. The V gene lost 0 bases and the J gene lost 0 bases, with 5 bases spanning the gap. This CDR3 spans 14 amino acids. The CDR3 region is CASSQDLYQETQYF. The CDR3 DNA reads as TGCGCCAGCAGCCAAGATCTATACCAAGAGACCCAGTACTTC.

This clonotype was seen more than once but under ten times. The gene calls are TRBV14 and TRBJ2-7; D remains ambiguous. The CDR3 consists of 14 residues. With 4 bases removed from V and 2 bases from J, the gap between germline ends came to 12 bases. From germline, CDR1 is SGHDN and CDR2 FVKESK. CDR3 coding DNA: TGTGCCAGCAGCCGAACTACGTTGACCTACGAGCAGTACTTC. This gives the protein CASSRTTLTYEQYF.